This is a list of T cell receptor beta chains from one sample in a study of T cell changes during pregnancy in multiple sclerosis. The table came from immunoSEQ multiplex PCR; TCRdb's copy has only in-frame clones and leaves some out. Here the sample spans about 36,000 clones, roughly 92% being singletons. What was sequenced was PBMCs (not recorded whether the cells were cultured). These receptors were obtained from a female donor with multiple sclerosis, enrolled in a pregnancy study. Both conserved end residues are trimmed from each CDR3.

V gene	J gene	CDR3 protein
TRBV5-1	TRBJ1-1	ASSLASGGANTEAF
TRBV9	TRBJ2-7	ASSVGQGLSSYEQY
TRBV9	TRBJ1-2	ASSVGQALGYGYT
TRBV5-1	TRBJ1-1	ASSLRWKGGGNREAF
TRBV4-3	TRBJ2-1	ASSQVSLYNEQF
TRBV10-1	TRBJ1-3	ASSPTGNSGNTIY
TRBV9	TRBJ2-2	ASSVVGQGAAGELF
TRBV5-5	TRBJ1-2	ASSSGTGAGYGYT
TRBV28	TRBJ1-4	ASSLSGGSNEKLF
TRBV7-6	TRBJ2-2	ASSPGGGAGELF
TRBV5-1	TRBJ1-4	ASSLGEGGGEKLF
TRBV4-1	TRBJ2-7	ASSQDPGSPNYEQY
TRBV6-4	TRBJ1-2	ASSHGQGDT
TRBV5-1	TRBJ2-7	ASSLYSPHSYEQY
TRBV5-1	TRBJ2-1	ASSSSPSGTSYNEQF
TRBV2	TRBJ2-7	ASSTSSDRAYTSEQY
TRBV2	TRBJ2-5	ASRREGLRQETQY
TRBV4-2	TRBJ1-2	ASSQEWTAYGYT
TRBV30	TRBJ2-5	AWSEGLAVYQETQY
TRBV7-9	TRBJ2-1	ASRPISGSVDEQF
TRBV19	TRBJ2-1	ASSIRRGPYNEQF
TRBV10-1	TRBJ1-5	ASSENTNQPQH
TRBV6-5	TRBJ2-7	ASRETGGPYEQY
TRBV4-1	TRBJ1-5	ASSQEGSWNNQPQH
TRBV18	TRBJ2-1	ASSREGSLYNEQF
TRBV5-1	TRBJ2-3	ASSPTSGSADTQY
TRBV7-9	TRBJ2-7	ASSFTSGRDYEQY
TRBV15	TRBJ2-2	ATSRVRGELF
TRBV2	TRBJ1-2	ASSASTANYGYT
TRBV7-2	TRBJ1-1	ASSPGPGRTEAF
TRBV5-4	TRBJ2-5	ASSLLTSGPQETQY
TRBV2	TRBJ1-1	ATRWPKGTEAF
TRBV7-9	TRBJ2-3	ASSQTSGKTTDTQY
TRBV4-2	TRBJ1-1	ASSPSDLRGKTEAF
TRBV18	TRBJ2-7	ARGGRTIQDEQY
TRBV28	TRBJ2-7	AALPGTNSYEQY
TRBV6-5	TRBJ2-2	ASKQTTGELF
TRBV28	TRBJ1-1	ASSLGSKGNTEAF
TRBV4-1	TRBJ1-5	ASSFSPHGVGDQPQH
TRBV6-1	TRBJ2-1	ASSEVGVYNEQF